Below, one TCR beta chain is given with its context. The antigen is undetermined. Trimming took 4 bases from V and 8 from J, leaving 9 bases between them. This CDR3 is 13 amino acids long. CDR1 is MGHRA, CDR2 YSYEKL, per germline. The SP2 primer and nested alpha and beta constant region primers amplified ligated cDNA in four rounds. Blood and skin TCR RNA was reverse transcribed with alpha and beta constant primers. Using its own MiXCR run on the 5' RACE reads, TCRdb lists one record per CDR3 protein. The table lists 55,000 to 65,000 distinct CDR3 sequences, approximately 8% of them singletons. These data belong to a study of naive and memory T cell subsets. TCR cDNA received a 3' ligated oligonucleotide that carried a UMI. Whole blood, roughly 2.5 ml, came from adult healthy volunteers. Reverse transcription used DNase-treated unsorted total RNA, aiming for about 1 to 1000 ng. Study-wide findings and caveats: TCR transcript changes with activation or differentiation may affect this RNA method.

This sequence joins TRBV4-1 and TRBJ1-6; D gene ambiguous. The receptor's source is a female donor in good health. CDR3 in DNA: TGCGCCAGCAGCCTCGACGGTTATTCACCCCTCCACTTT. Translated, it gives CASSLDGYSPLHF.